This TCR beta chain is drawn from a study of human T cells and chemical hapten exposure. This CDR3 comprises 12 residues. Trimming stripped 5 bases from V and 4 bases from J, with 8 bases between. Germline V gene data show CDR1 as SGHVS and CDR2 as FQNEAQ. Specified time point: patch test 3, about 24 weeks after DPC sensitization. The treatment was: therapeutic diphenylcyclopropenone sensitization with weekly scalp DPC. A single record per CDR3 protein comes from TCRdb applying MiXCR to the RACE reads. There are 55,000 to 80,000 distinct CDR3 sequences in the sample; 8% to 13% occur only once, and more than 2% lies in the top ten.

The material sequenced was whole blood, taken in connection with sensitization to the hapten diphenylcyclopropenone (DPC). This clonotype was obtained from a young woman with alopecia areata. Some clones in this sample may be carry-over from other donors' samples. This chain joins TRBV7-8 and TRBJ2-5, with unresolved D. The CDR3, as DNA: TGTGCCAGCAGCCCCGCCGGAGAGACCCAGTACTTC. Translated: CASSPAGETQYF.